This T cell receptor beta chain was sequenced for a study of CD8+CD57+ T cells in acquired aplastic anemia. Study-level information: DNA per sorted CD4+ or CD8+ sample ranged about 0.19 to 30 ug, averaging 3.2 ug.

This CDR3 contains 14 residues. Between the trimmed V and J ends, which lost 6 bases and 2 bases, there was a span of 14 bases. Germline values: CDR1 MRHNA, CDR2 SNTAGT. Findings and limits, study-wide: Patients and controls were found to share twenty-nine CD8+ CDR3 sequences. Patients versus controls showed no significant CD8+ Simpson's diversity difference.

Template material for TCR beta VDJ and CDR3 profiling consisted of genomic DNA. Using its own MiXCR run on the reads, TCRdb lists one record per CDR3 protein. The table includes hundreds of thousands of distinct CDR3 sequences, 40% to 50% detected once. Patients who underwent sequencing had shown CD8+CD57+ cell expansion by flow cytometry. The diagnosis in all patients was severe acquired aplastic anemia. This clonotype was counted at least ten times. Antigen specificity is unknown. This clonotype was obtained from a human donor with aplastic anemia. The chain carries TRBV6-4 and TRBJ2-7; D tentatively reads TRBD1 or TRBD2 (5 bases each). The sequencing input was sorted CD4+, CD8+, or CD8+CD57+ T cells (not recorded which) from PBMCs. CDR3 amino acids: CASRPGPVPYEQYF. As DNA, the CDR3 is TGTGCCAGCAGACCGGGACCGGTCCCCTACGAGCAGTACTTC.